The 29 T cell receptor beta chains listed next were all sequenced from one sample in a study of shared clonotypes between healthy human individuals. Method: immunoSEQ multiplex PCR; TCRdb's copy keeps in-frame clones and lacks some. The top ten clones hold 0.13% of a sample with some 2 million clones, 85% to 95% of them seen once. Sequencing used naive CD4+ T cells sorted from blood. The subset was: CD45RA+ positively selected. The receptors here all came from a man aged 18 to 30 in good health.

The rearrangement links TRBV12-5 to TRBJ1-4, with a tentative D call TRBD1 (6 bases). Germline loops: CDR1 LGHNT, CDR2 FRNRAP. This CDR3 spans 17 amino acids. V lost 0 bases and J 3 bases, leaving 14 bases between the germline ends. The DNA for the CDR3 is TGTGCTAGTGGTTTGGTAAGGGGGGCCGAGGCTAATGAAAAACTGTTTTTT. Protein product: CASGLVRGAEANEKLFF. Complete variable domain (other parts from reference TRBV12-5 and TRBJ1-4): DARVTQTPRHKVTEMGQEVTMRCQPILGHNTVFWYRQTMMQGLELLAYFRNRAPLDDSGMPKDRFSAEMPDATLATLKIQPSEPRDSAVYFCASGLVRGAEANEKLFFGSGTQLSVL.

The CDR3 DNA reads TGTGCCAGCAACCTGGGACCTGCACAAGAGACCCAGTACTTC. This codes for CASNLGPAQETQYF. The V and J genes are TRBV9 and TRBJ2-5; D might be TRBD1 or TRBD2, each matching 5 bases. Germline V gene data show CDR1 as SGDLS and CDR2 as YYNGEE. Between the trimmed V and J ends, which lost 6 bases and 2 bases, there was a span of 14 bases. The CDR3 has 14 amino acids.

The chain has TRBV7-9 and TRBJ2-1; maybe TRBD2 (6 bases). The CDR3 has 13 amino acids. V was clipped by 5 bases and J by 4 bases, with 9 bases between them. The V gene's germline CDR1 is SEHNR and CDR2 FQNEAQ (reference sequence). CDR3 amino acids: CASSPGTYNEQFF. For the CDR3, the DNA is TGTGCCAGCAGCCCCGGGACTTACAATGAGCAGTTCTTC.

This rearrangement joins TRBV4-1 to TRBJ1-5; 7 nucleotides align to TRBD1. The germline V gene has CDR1 MGHRA and CDR2 YSYEKL. The CDR3 runs 14 residues. V lost 4 bases to trimming and J lost 3 bases; unmatched junction nucleotides: 3. CDR3 residues: CASSPGQNNQPQHF. DNA for the CDR3: TGCGCCAGCAGCCCGGGACAGAACAATCAGCCCCAGCATTTT.

This rearrangement joins TRBV5-4 to TRBJ1-6; D is undetermined. Germline V gene data show CDR1 as SGHNT and CDR2 as YYREEE (reference sequence). The CDR3 is made up of 14 amino acids. Trimming pared 1 base from V and 8 bases from J, leaving 10 bases between. CDR3 nucleotides: TGTGCCAGCAGCTTGTCGTATAAGGATTCACCCCTCCACTTT. Translated, it gives CASSLSYKDSPLHF.

The gene calls are TRBV6-5 and TRBJ2-3; D is ambiguous. Germline V CDR1 and CDR2: MNHEY, SVGAGI. V shed 5 bases and J shed 2 bases, with 11 bases lying between them. This CDR3 comprises 14 residues. The CDR3 bases are TGTGCCAGCAGTCCCCGGCCCTTCACAGATACGCAGTATTTT. This codes for CASSPRPFTDTQYF.

The gene calls are TRBV7-9 and TRBJ2-2, with 12 bases aligning to TRBD2. CDR3 length: 19 amino acids. Germline V CDR1 and CDR2: SEHNR, FQNEAQ (reference sequence). The V gene end was trimmed by 5 bases and the J gene end by 1 base; junction bases not matched to a gene: 11. The CDR3 here is CASSESATSGGENTGELFF. CDR3 bases: TGTGCCAGCAGCGAGAGCGCGACTAGCGGGGGTGAGAACACCGGGGAGCTGTTTTTT.

V is TRBV18 and J is TRBJ1-2; D not resolved. The CDR3 is made up of 13 amino acids. CDR1 and CDR2 (germline): KGHSH, LQKENI. V lost 3 bases, J lost 8 bases, and 13 bases lay in between. DNA of the CDR3: TGTGCCAGCTCACCTACATTAACGGAAGGCTACACCTTC. Translating gives CASSPTLTEGYTF.

This rearrangement joins TRBV2 to TRBJ2-5; D not certain. The V end was cut by 8 bases, the J end by 1 base, with 8 bases between. Germline lookup yields CDR1 SNHLY and CDR2 FYNNEI. CDR3 length: 12 amino acids. Written as DNA, the CDR3 is TGTGCCAGCGGGGTCCTCCAAGAGACCCAGTACTTC. As protein: CASGVLQETQYF.

V and J are TRBV2 and TRBJ1-1; D unclear. The CDR3 is 13 amino acids. The ends were cut back, 8 bases at V and 0 bases at J, with 10 bases in the middle. Germline V CDR1 and CDR2: SNHLY, FYNNEI. The CDR3 loop reads CASLPEMNTEAFF. For the CDR3, the DNA is TGTGCCAGCTTACCCGAGATGAACACTGAAGCTTTCTTT.

This clone occurred once. The gene calls are TRBV19 and TRBJ2-1; D might be TRBD1 (6 bases). V was shortened by 5 bases and J by 5 bases, with 16 bases between the two germline ends. The CDR3 consists of 15 residues. Germline values: CDR1 LNHDA, CDR2 SQIVND (reference sequence). The CDR3 nucleotides are TGTGCCAGTAGTGGACAGTTCCCGGGGAACAATGAGCAGTTCTTC. Amino acid sequence: CASSGQFPGNNEQFF.

V is TRBV20-1 and J is TRBJ2-7; unclear D gene. Between the trimmed V and J ends, which lost 6 bases and 4 bases, there was a span of 10 bases. The length of the CDR3 is 11 residues. CDR1 and CDR2 (germline): DFQATT, SNEGSKA (reference sequence). CDR3 sequence reads: CSATDEYEQYF. Here the CDR3 DNA reads TGCAGTGCCACGGACGAATACGAGCAGTACTTC.

With regard to this clone: This same CDR3 is encoded by further DNA sequences in the sample. The rearrangement links TRBV5-1 to TRBJ2-5; D not resolved. This CDR3 has 14 amino acids. The germline gives CDR1 SGHRS, CDR2 YFSETQ. Trimming left V 1 base short and J 0 bases short, with 7 bases between. In DNA form, the CDR3 reads TGCGCCAGCAGCTTGTCGGGCAACCAAGAGACCCAGTACTTC. Translated, it gives CASSLSGNQETQYF.

This chain links TRBV28 with TRBJ1-4, with 11 nucleotides matching TRBD1. CDR1 and CDR2 (germline): MDHEN, SYDVKM. This CDR3 is built from 17 residues. Trimming removed 3 bases from V and 8 bases from J; junction bases left unmatched: 11. The CDR3 protein is CASSFRGADRGREKLFF. The CDR3 DNA reads as TGTGCCAGCAGTTTCAGAGGGGCGGACAGGGGGCGAGAAAAACTGTTTTTT.

The chain links TRBV5-4 to TRBJ1-2, with D hard to call. V lost 1 base, J lost 4 bases, and 11 bases lay in between. The CDR3 contains 14 residues. CDR1 is SGHNT, CDR2 YYREEE, per germline (reference sequence). The CDR3 loop is CASSLRGAIYGYTF. CDR3 coding DNA: TGTGCCAGCAGCTTGCGCGGCGCGATCTATGGCTACACCTTC.

Points on this clone: The sample holds other DNA sequences that translate to the same CDR3. The genes are TRBV5-8 and TRBJ1-5; 7 positions match TRBD1. There are 15 residues in the CDR3. V lost 0 bases to trimming and J lost 4 bases; unmatched junction nucleotides: 4. The germline V gene has CDR1 SGHTS and CDR2 YDEGEE. The CDR3 reads CASSLGQGGNQPQHF. The DNA for the CDR3 is TGTGCCAGCAGCTTGGGACAGGGAGGAAATCAGCCCCAGCATTTT.

The chain carries TRBV5-1 and TRBJ1-1; 7 nucleotides line up with TRBD1. After removal of 4 bases from V and 1 base from J, the junction contained 4 bases not matched to a gene. The CDR3 loop spans 14 amino acids. The germline CDR1 and CDR2 sequences are SGHRS and YFSETQ. CDR3 DNA sequence: TGCGCCAGCAGCCATGGACAGGAGAACACTGAAGCTTTCTTT. Residues: CASSHGQENTEAFF. Full variable domain (rest looked up from reference TRBV5-1 and TRBJ1-1): KAGVTQTPRYLIKTRGQQVTLSCSPISGHRSVSWYQQTPGQGLQFLFEYFSETQRNKGNFPGRFSGRQFSNSRSEMNVSTLELGDSALYLCASSHGQENTEAFFGQGTRLTVV.

The chain employs TRBV5-4 and TRBJ2-2, with 7 positions matching TRBD1. The CDR3 covers 15 residues. CDR1 and CDR2 (germline): SGHNT, YYREEE (reference sequence). V trimming: 2 bases; J trimming: 7 bases; junction bases outside the gene matches: 8. The CDR3 nucleotides read TGTGCCAGCAGCTTCCAACAGGGGATAGGCGGGGAGCTGTTTTTT. The encoded protein is CASSFQQGIGGELFF.

The V gene is TRBV9, the J gene TRBJ1-2; maybe TRBD1 (6 bases). CDR1 is SGDLS, CDR2 YYNGEE, per germline. Trimming took off 3 bases at V and 2 bases at J, with 14 bases between the two ends. This CDR3 spans 15 amino acids. The CDR3 spells CASSEQGYSNYGYTF. DNA for the CDR3: TGTGCCAGCAGCGAACAGGGCTACTCGAACTATGGCTACACCTTC. Using reference TRBV9 and TRBJ1-2 for the parts outside the CDR3, the full variable domain is DSGVTQTPKHLITATGQRVTLRCSPRSGDLSVYWYQQSLDQGLQFLIQYYNGEERAKGNILERFSAQQFPDLHSELNLSSLELGDSALYFCASSEQGYSNYGYTFGSGTRLTVV.

This chain links TRBV7-6 with TRBJ2-5; D is perhaps TRBD1 (5 bases). Trimming removed 5 bases from V and 1 base from J, with 11 bases in between. The CDR3 sequence is 14 residues long. Germline V gene sequence: CDR1 SGHVS, CDR2 FNYEAQ. DNA for the CDR3: TGTGCCAGCAGCGCGGACACGATCCAAGAGACCCAGTACTTC. The encoded protein is CASSADTIQETQYF.

This rearrangement joins TRBV6-1 to TRBJ2-2; D may correspond to TRBD1 or TRBD2 (5 bases each). V was trimmed by 4 bases and J by 1 base, leaving 16 bases between them. Per germline, CDR1 MNHNS and CDR2 SASEGT. The CDR3 consists of 17 residues. The CDR3 spells CASSVTPGTVNTGELFF. The CDR3 DNA is TGTGCCAGCAGTGTCACTCCCGGGACGGTGAACACCGGGGAGCTGTTTTTT.

The chain has TRBV30 and TRBJ2-1; D is unclear. Trimming took off 1 base at V and 4 bases at J, with 8 bases between the two ends. In germline, CDR1 is GTSNPN, CDR2 SVGIG (reference sequence). The CDR3 loop spans 13 amino acids. The CDR3: CAWSAPNYNEQFF. The CDR3 DNA reads as TGTGCCTGGAGTGCCCCTAATTACAATGAGCAGTTCTTC.

The chain employs TRBV6-6 and TRBJ1-2, with D maybe TRBD1 (5 bases). The ends were cut back, 0 bases at V and 2 bases at J, with 7 bases in the middle. The germline gives CDR1 MNHNY, CDR2 SVGAGI (reference sequence). The CDR3 is 14 amino acids. The CDR3 spells CASSYSTDNYGYTF. DNA for the CDR3: TGTGCCAGCAGTTACTCGACAGACAACTATGGCTACACCTTC.

V gene TRBV18 combines with J gene TRBJ2-7; possible D gene TRBD2, 6 bases. Germline V gene data show CDR1 as KGHSH and CDR2 as LQKENI. This CDR3 is built from 15 residues. V was pared by 3 bases and J by 3 bases, with 15 bases between. CDR3 coding DNA: TGTGCCAGCTCACCTCCCGGGGGTTCGATCTACGAGCAGTACTTC. Translating gives CASSPPGGSIYEQYF.

J is TRBJ1-2 and V is TRBV5-4; 7 bases are shared with TRBD1. The CDR3 is made up of 14 amino acids. With V trimmed by 2 bases and J by 2 bases, 3 bases remained unmatched. Germline CDR1 SGHNT, CDR2 YYREEE (reference sequence). The CDR3, as DNA: TGTGCCAGCAGCTTAACAGGGGAAAACTATGGCTACACCTTC. Translating it yields CASSLTGENYGYTF.

The V call is TRBV4-3, the J call TRBJ2-1, with a possible D match to TRBD1 (6 bases). The CDR3 is 13 residues long. Germline values: CDR1 LGHNA, CDR2 YSLEER. V was shortened by 3 bases and J by 8 bases, with 11 bases between the two germline ends. The CDR3 protein is CASSQETGHEQFF. DNA of the CDR3: TGCGCCAGCAGCCAGGAAACAGGGCATGAGCAGTTCTTC.

This rearrangement joins TRBV7-2 to TRBJ2-7; the match to TRBD1 covers 7 bases. The CDR3 extends over 13 amino acids. Unmatched junction bases numbered 4, after V lost 8 bases and J lost 0 bases. Germline-derived CDR1 and CDR2 are SGHTA and FQGNSA. CDR3 sequence (DNA): TGTGCCAGCGGGAGACAGGGCTCCTACGAGCAGTACTTC. Translated: CASGRQGSYEQYF.

This clone was counted once. V gene TRBV27 combines with J gene TRBJ2-7; 7 bases line up with TRBD1. Losses at the gene ends were 5 bases for V and 2 bases for J; bases not matched to a gene: 12. Germline V gives CDR1 MNHEY, CDR2 SMNVEV (reference sequence). There are 16 residues in the CDR3. The CDR3 reads CASSPNPGQRTYEQYF. The DNA of the CDR3 is TGTGCCAGCAGTCCCAACCCGGGACAGAGGACCTACGAGCAGTACTTC.

The rearrangement uses TRBV5-1 and TRBJ1-6; D is undetermined. The ends were cut back, 0 bases at V and 7 bases at J, with 14 bases in the middle. Germline lookup yields CDR1 SGHRS and CDR2 YFSETQ. CDR3 length: 16 residues. CDR3 residues: CASSLGVGQSNSPLHF. Here the CDR3 DNA reads TGCGCCAGCAGCTTGGGGGTAGGGCAGTCGAATTCACCCCTCCACTTT.